The 8 T cell receptor beta chains given below trace back to one sample, sequenced in a study of cytomegalovirus exposure and HLA in healthy donors. With 60 Vbeta and 13 Jbeta primers, the PCR was carried out. The method was immunoSEQ multiplex PCR; TCRdb's version includes in-frame clones alone and lacks a portion of them. This table holds around 130,000 clones, over 75% found once. The sample comprised PBMCs. The source of these receptors is a man in his forties in good health and CMV-seronegative.

This chain uses TRBV27 with TRBJ2-7; 7 nucleotides agree with TRBD1. From germline, CDR1 is MNHEY and CDR2 SMNVEV (reference sequence). The V gene end was trimmed by 1 base and the J gene end by 2 bases; junction bases not matched to a gene: 5. The length of the CDR3 is 15 residues. The CDR3 DNA is TGTGCCAGCAGTTTATACAGGGGACCAACCTACGAGCAGTACTTC. Its translation is CASSLYRGPTYEQYF.

V gene TRBV7-8 combines with J gene TRBJ2-1; 7 bases map to TRBD2. This CDR3 spans 15 amino acids. The germline CDR1 and CDR2 sequences are SGHVS and FQNEAQ. The ends lost 4 bases at V and 4 bases at J; junction bases unmatched: 7. CDR3 residues: CASSSTSRGYNEQFF. In DNA form, the CDR3 reads TGTGCCAGCAGCTCGACTAGCCGGGGGTACAATGAGCAGTTCTTC.

The rearrangement joins TRBV28 to TRBJ2-1; 13 bases align to TRBD2. Germline-derived CDR1 and CDR2 are MDHEN and SYDVKM. This CDR3 spans 16 amino acids. Trimming took 5 bases from V and 3 from J; bases not matched to a gene: 4. DNA for the CDR3: TGTGCCAGCAGTCCTACTAGCGGGGGGGTCTACAATGAGCAGTTCTTC. As protein: CASSPTSGGVYNEQFF.

The chain links TRBV10-2 to TRBJ2-7; TRBD2 agrees at 7 bases. The V gene end was trimmed by 6 bases and the J gene end by 2 bases; junction bases not matched to a gene: 4. Germline V gene lookup returns CDR1 WSHSY and CDR2 SAAADI. CDR3 size: 13 residues. CDR3 coding DNA: TGCGCCAGCAGAACGGGACTAACCTACGAGCAGTACTTC. It yields the protein CASRTGLTYEQYF.

The V gene is TRBV28, the J gene TRBJ2-7; 8 bases fit TRBD1. The germline gives CDR1 MDHEN, CDR2 SYDVKM. The CDR3 sequence is 14 residues long. V was clipped by 6 bases and J by 2 bases; unmatched bases: 6. The CDR3 sequence is CASRTSDRAYEQYF. The CDR3 DNA sequence: TGTGCCAGCAGGACCTCGGACAGGGCCTACGAGCAGTACTTC.

The chain recombines TRBV29-1 with TRBJ2-6; no reliable D call. The germline V and J ends were trimmed by 5 bases and 1 base, with 9 bases remaining between them. This CDR3 has 14 residues. Per germline, CDR1 SQVTM and CDR2 ANQGSEA. CDR3 protein: CSVYGLSGANVLTF. CDR3 sequence (DNA): TGCAGCGTTTATGGGCTGTCTGGGGCCAACGTCCTGACTTTC.

This clone was found once. The chain employs TRBV18 and TRBJ2-7; the D gene is possibly TRBD1 (6 bases). The CDR3 covers 14 residues. V was shortened by 1 base and J by 6 bases, with 13 bases between the two germline ends. Looked up from germline, CDR1 is KGHSH and CDR2 is LQKENI. The CDR3 coding sequence is TGTGCCAGCTCACCACTTACAGGGTTGAGCGAGCAGTACTTC. It specifies CASSPLTGLSEQYF. Full variable domain (outside the CDR3, taken from reference TRBV18 and TRBJ2-7): NAGVMQNPRHLVRRRGQEARLRCSPMKGHSHVYWYRQLPEEGLKFMVYLQKENIIDESGMPKERFSAEFPKEGPSILRIQQVVRGDSAAYFCASSPLTGLSEQYFGPGTRLTVT.

This clone was detected a few times. The chain uses TRBV5-8 and TRBJ2-7, with 14 bases matching TRBD2. Trimming took 0 bases from V and 5 from J; bases not matched to a gene: 4. This CDR3 is built from 16 residues. From germline, CDR1 is SGHTS and CDR2 YDEGEE. The CDR3 reads CASSLEGLAGVDEQYF. CDR3 coding DNA: TGTGCCAGCAGCTTGGAGGGACTAGCGGGAGTGGACGAGCAGTACTTC.